This TCR beta chain is from a study of blood T cell repertoires in COVID-19 (TCRdb year 2020). Background on the whole study: The collaborator samples originated in the United States, Italy and Spain and spanned the acute and convalescent phases of COVID-19. The prospective study material was composed of cDNA or gDNA derived from T cells, B-cell-depleted T cells, or PBMCs. Deeply sampled blood TCRbeta repertoires from subjects exposed to, actively infected with, or recovered from COVID-19 were included in the dataset. The repertoires were released in a freely available public database intended as a resource for research on the immune response to SARS-CoV-2. Samples were obtained from the ongoing ImmuneRACE study (first 160 participants) and from some 1,200 subjects provided by 6 global collaborators. Sample metadata almost always included a de-identified subject ID, COVID-19 status, age in years and sex. HLA class I and class II types, where available, came from metadata supplied by the sample provider rather than from assay-based typing. Results the study describes overall, beyond this receptor: The quantity of clinical and demographic metadata differed by source and by participant and was supplied without curation.

Participants in the prospective study were aged about 18 to 95 years, lived in 20 to 30 United States geographic areas, and enrolled through a virtual design. To assign participants to cohorts, the prospective study relied on clinical history that participants themselves reported in a screening survey and a study questionnaire. ImmuneRACE Cohort 3 recovered participants were defined by two consecutive negative NP/OP PCR tests, healthcare professional clearance, or symptom resolution. Mobile phlebotomists in the prospective study collected whole blood, serum and a nasopharyngeal or oropharyngeal swab from every participant. Participants in the prospective study had the option to provide additional blood draws and questionnaires over a roughly two-month period. Before DNA extraction, blood samples from the prospective study were shipped at room temperature or frozen. Based on the germline V gene, the CDR1 and CDR2 sequences are MNHEY and SVGAGI. The CDR3, from cysteine to phenylalanine, totals 12 residues. The retained sequence is limited to the CDR3, 36 bases, with the frame set at the first base. Trimming removed 6 bases from V and 4 bases from J; the gene matches leave 2 bases unexplained.

TCRbeta CDR3 regions were amplified from genomic DNA using the immunoSEQ Assay, a bias-controlled multiplex PCR. Per the original workflow: Within the assay, amplification of reference gene primers was used to estimate how many nucleated cells each sample contained. To quantify the absolute abundance of each unique TCRbeta CDR3 rearrangement, sequence reads were collapsed and filtered. For each sample, productive Simpson clonality was calculated by taking the square root of Simpson's diversity index across productive rearrangements. TCRdb provides this immuneACCESS table in a form limited to in-frame rearrangements. Some clones are lacking; in checked studies, under half of them reflect an unresolved V gene, and why the rest are absent is not known. That table furnishes V, J and clone size, whereas the DNA furnished D and trimming. This sample is represented by roughly 270,000 clones; about 85% of them were singletons. Jointly, the top ten make up 2% to 3% of the sample.

Concerning this clone: Its antigen is still unknown. One base away there is no much larger clone; base qualities are not given.

Sequencing was carried out using PBMCs or T cells enriched from blood (not recorded which). The chain is encoded by TRBV6-5 joined to TRBJ1-2; 7 bases in between match TRBD1. The source of this sequence is a woman in her forties or fifties who had recovered from COVID-19. The nucleotide sequence reads as follows: TGTGCCAGCAGGGACAGGCCCTATGGCTACACCTTC. Translated, this is CASRDRPYGYTF.